Sequencing of this TCR beta chain was carried out in a study of PD-1 blockade in classical Hodgkin lymphoma. Each of the patients experienced relapse following autologous stem cell transplantation, and their brentuximab vedotin exposure differed. Best responses were complete response, partial response or progressive disease. The CDR3 has 16 amino acids. Trimming shortened V by 1 base and J by 0 bases, and 10 bases separated the two germline ends. Germline V gene sequence: CDR1 KGHSH, CDR2 LQKENI. Study-level findings and limits: The authors have not defined what causes the repertoire differences, possibly disease activity or prior therapy. Reported findings placed baseline TCR diversity lower in newly diagnosed patients (compared with healthy donors).

The sample holds one count of this clone. The antigen remains undetermined. Profiled with immunoSEQ multiplex PCR; TCRdb holds only in-frame clones, not every one. The repertoire holds 11,000 or so clones, 70% to 90% seen once, with 30% in the top ten. The sequence derives from a human donor with classical Hodgkin lymphoma. The chain has TRBV18 and TRBJ2-1; D is perhaps TRBD2 (5 bases). Sequenced material: peripheral blood mononuclear cells (PBMCs), taken at baseline. As DNA, the CDR3 is TGTGCCAGCTCACCACAAGGCGGGTCCTCCTACAATGAGCAGTTCTTC. Protein sequence: CASSPQGGSSYNEQFF.